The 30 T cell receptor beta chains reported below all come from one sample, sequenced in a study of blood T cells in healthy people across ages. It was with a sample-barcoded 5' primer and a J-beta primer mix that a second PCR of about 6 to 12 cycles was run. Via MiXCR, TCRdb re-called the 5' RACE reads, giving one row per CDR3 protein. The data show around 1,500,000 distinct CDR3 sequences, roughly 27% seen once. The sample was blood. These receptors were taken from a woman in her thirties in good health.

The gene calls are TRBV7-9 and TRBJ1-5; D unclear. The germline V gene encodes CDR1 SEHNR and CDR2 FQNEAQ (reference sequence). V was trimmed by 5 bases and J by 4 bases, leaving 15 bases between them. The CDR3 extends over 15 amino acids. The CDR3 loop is CASSPYGERNQPQHF. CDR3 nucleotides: TGTGCCAGCAGCCCTTACGGGGAGAGGAATCAGCCCCAGCATTTT.

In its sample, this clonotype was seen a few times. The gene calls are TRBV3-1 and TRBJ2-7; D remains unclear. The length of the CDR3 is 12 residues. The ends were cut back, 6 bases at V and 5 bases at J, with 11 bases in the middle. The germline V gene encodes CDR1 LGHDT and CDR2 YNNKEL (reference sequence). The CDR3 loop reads CASSFWQDEQYF. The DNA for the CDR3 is TGTGCCAGCAGTTTTTGGCAGGACGAGCAGTACTTC.

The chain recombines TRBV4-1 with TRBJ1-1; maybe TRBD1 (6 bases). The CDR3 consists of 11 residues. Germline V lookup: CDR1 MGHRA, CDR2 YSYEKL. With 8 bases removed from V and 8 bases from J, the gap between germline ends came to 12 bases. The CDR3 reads CASSTRGEAFF. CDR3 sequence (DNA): TGCGCCAGCTCTACTAGGGGGGAAGCTTTCTTT.

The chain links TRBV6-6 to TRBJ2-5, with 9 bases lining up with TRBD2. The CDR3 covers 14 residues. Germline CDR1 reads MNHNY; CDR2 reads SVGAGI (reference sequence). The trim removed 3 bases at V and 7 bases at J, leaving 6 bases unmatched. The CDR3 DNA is TGTGCCAGCAGTTATAATAGCGGGGGTGGGACCCAGTACTTC. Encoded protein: CASSYNSGGGTQYF.

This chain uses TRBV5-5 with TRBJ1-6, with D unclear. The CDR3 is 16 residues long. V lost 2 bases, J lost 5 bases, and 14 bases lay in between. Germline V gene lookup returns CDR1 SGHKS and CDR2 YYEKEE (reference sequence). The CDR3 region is CASSFWTSLDNSPLHF. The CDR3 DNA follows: TGTGCCAGCAGCTTCTGGACTTCCCTCGATAATTCACCCCTCCACTTT.

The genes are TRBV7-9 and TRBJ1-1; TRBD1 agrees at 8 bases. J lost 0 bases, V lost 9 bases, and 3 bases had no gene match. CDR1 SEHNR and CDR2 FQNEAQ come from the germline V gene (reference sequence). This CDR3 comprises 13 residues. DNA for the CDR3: TGTGCCAGGATACAGGGGGTGAACACTGAAGCTTTCTTT. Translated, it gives CARIQGVNTEAFF. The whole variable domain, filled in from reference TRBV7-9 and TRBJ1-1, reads DTGVSQNPRHKITKRGQNVTFRCDPISEHNRLYWYRQTLGQGPEFLTYFQNEAQLEKSRLLSDRFSAERPKGSFSTLEIQRTEQGDSAMYLCARIQGVNTEAFFGQGTRLTVV.

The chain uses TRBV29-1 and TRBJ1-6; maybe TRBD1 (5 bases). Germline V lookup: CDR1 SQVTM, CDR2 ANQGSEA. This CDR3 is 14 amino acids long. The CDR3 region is CGCSVGQGDSPLHF. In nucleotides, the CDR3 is TGCGGGTGTAGTGTCGGGCAGGGCGATTCACCCCTCCACTTT.

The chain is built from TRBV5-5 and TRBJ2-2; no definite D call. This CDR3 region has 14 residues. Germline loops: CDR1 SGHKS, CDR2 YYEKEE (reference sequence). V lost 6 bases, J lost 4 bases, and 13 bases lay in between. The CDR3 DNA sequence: TGTGCCAGCACCCCATTAAGGGCCACCGGGGAGCTGTTTTTT. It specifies CASTPLRATGELFF.

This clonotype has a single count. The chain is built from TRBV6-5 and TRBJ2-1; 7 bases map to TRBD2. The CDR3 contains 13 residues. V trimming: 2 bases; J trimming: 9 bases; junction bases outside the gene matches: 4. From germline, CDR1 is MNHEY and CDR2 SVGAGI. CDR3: CASSYEASGEQFF. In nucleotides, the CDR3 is TGTGCCAGCAGTTACGAGGCTAGCGGTGAGCAGTTCTTC.

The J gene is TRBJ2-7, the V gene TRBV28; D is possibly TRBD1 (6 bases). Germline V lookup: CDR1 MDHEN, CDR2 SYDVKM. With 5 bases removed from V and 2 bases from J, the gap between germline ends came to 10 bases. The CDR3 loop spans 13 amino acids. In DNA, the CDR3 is TGTGCCAGCAGTGTGGGACATACCTACGAGCAGTACTTC. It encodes CASSVGHTYEQYF.

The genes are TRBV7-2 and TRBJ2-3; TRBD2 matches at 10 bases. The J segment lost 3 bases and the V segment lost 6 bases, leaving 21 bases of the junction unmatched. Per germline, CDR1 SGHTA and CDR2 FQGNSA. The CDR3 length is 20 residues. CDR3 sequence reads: CASSPHRERGGRLPTDTQYF. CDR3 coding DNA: TGTGCCAGCAGTCCGCATCGGGAGCGGGGGGGCCGCCTCCCTACAGATACGCAGTATTTT.

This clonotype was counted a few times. The CDR3 DNA follows: TGTGCCAGCAGCTTAAGGGTGATAGCGGGAGGGCCGGATACGCAGTATTTT. This gives the protein CASSLRVIAGGPDTQYF. V is TRBV7-2 and J is TRBJ2-3; TRBD2 matches at 11 bases. Trimming at V came to 2 bases and at J to 6 bases, leaving 10 bases not matched to a gene. Germline V gene data show CDR1 as SGHTA and CDR2 as FQGNSA. The CDR3 covers 17 residues.

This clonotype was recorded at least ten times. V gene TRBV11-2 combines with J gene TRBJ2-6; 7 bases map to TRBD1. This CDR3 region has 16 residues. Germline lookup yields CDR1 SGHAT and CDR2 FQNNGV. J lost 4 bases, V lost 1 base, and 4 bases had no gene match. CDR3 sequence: CASSLGGGGGANVLTF. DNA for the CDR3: TGTGCCAGCAGCTTAGGAGGGGGCGGAGGGGCCAACGTCCTGACTTTC.

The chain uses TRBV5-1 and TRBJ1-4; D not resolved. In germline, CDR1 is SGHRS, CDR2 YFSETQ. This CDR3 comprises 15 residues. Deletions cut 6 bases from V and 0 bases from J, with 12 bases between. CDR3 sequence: CASTARPATNEKLFF. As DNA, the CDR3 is TGCGCCAGCACCGCCCGCCCGGCAACTAATGAAAAACTGTTTTTT.

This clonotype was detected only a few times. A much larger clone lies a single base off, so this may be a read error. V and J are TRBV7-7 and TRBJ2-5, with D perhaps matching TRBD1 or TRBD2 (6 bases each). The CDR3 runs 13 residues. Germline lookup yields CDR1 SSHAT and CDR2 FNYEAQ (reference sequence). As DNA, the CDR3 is TGTGCCAGCAGCGCCAGGGGAGGAGAGACCCGGTACTTC. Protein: CASSARGGETRYF.

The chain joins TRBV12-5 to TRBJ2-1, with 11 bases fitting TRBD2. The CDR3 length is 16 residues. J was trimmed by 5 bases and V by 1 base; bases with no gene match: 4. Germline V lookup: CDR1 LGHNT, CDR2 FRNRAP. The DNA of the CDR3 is TGTGCTAGTGGTTTGGAGAGACTAGCGGGAAACAATGAGCAGTTCTTC. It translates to CASGLERLAGNNEQFF.

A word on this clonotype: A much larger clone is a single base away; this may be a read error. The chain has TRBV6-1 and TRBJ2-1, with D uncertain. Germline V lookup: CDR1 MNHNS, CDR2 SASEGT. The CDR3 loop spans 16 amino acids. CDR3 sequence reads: CANSELGIPLSNEQFF. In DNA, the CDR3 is TGTGCCAACAGTGAATTAGGTATCCCACTTTCCAATGAGCAGTTCTTC.

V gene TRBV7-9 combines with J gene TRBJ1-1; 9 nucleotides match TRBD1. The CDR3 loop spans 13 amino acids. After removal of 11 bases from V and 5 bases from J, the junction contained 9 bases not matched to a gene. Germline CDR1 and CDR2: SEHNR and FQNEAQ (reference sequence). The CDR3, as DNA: TGTGCCGGGTCCGGGACAGGGAAAACTGAAGCTTTCTTT. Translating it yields CAGSGTGKTEAFF.

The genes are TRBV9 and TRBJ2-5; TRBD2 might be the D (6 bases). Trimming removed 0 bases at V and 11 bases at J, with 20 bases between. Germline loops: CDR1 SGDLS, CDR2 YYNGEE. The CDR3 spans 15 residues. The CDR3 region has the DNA TGTGCCAGCAGCGTAGGCGGGAAAGGGAGCAATGAGCAGTACTTC. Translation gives CASSVGGKGSNEQYF.

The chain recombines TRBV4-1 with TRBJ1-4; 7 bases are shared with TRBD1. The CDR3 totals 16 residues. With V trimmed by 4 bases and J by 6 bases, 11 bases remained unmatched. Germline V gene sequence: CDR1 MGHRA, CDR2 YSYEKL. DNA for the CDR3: TGCGCCAGCAGCCCAAGATTCAGGGGGAGCGATGAAAAACTGTTTTTT. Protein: CASSPRFRGSDEKLFF.

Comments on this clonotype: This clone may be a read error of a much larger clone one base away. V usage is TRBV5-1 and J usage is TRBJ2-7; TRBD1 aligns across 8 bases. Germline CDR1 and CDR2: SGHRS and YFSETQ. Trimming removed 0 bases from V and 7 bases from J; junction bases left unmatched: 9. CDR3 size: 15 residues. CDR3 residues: CASSLALDRVNEQYF. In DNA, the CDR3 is TGCGCCAGCAGCTTGGCCTTGGACAGGGTCAATGAGCAGTACTTC.

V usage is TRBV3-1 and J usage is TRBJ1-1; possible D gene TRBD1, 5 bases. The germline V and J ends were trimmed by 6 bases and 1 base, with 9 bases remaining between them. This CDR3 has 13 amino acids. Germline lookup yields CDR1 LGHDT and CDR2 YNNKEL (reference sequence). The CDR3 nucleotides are TGTGCCAGCAGGCCAGGGAGGAACACTGAAGCTTTCTTT. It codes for CASRPGRNTEAFF.

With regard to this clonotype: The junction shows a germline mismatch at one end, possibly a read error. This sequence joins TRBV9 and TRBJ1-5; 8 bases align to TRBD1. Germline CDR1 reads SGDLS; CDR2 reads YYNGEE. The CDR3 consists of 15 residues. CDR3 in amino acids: CASSVETGANRPQHF. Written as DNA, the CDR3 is TGTGCCAGCAGCGTAGAGACAGGGGCAAATCGGCCCCAGCATTTT.

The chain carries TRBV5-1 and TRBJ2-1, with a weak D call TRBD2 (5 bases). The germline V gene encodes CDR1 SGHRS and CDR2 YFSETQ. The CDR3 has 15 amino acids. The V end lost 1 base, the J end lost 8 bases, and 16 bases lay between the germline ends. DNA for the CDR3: TGCGCCAGCAGCTTGTCCAGGACCGCGGGCGATGAGCAGTTCTTC. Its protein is CASSLSRTAGDEQFF.

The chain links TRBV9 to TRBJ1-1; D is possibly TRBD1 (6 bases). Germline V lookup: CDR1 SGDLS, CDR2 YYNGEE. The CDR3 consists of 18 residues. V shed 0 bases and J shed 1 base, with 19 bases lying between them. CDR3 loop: CASSVASGGAGGNTEAFF. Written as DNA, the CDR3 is TGTGCCAGCAGCGTAGCTAGTGGGGGCGCAGGAGGGAACACTGAAGCTTTCTTT.

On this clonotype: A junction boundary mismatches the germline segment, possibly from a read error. CDR3 nucleotide sequence: TGTGCCAGCAGTTTAGGCCCTGGCGCAGATGCGCAGTATTTT. Protein: CASSLGPGADAQYF. The chain links TRBV12-3 or TRBV12-4 to TRBJ2-3; D not certain. This CDR3 region has 14 residues.

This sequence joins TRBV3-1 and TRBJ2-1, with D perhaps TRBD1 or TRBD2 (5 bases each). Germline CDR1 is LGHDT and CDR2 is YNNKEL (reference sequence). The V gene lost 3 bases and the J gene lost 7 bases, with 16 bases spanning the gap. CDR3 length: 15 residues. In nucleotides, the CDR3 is TGTGCCAGCAGCCACGGCAGGGCGAGGGAGAATGAGCAGTTCTTC. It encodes CASSHGRARENEQFF.

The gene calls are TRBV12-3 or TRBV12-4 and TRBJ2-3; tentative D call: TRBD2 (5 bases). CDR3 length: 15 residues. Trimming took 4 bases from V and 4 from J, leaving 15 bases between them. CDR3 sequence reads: CASSSSRESADTQYF. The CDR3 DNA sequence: TGTGCCAGCAGTTCTAGCCGAGAGAGCGCAGATACGCAGTATTTT.

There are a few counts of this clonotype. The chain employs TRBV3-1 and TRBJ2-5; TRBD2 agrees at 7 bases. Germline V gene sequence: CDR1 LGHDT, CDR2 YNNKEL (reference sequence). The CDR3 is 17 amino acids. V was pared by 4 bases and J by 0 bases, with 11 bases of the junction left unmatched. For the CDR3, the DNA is TGTGCCAGCAGCCCTGGACTAGATATAGGGTACCAAGAGACCCAGTACTTC. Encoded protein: CASSPGLDIGYQETQYF.

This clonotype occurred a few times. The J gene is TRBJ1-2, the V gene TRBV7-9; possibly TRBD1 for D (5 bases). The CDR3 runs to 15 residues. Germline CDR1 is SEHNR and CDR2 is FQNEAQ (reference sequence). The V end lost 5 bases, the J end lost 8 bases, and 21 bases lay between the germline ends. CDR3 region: CASSGGIGALRGYTF. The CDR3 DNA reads TGTGCCAGCAGCGGAGGGATTGGGGCCTTGAGAGGCTACACCTTC.